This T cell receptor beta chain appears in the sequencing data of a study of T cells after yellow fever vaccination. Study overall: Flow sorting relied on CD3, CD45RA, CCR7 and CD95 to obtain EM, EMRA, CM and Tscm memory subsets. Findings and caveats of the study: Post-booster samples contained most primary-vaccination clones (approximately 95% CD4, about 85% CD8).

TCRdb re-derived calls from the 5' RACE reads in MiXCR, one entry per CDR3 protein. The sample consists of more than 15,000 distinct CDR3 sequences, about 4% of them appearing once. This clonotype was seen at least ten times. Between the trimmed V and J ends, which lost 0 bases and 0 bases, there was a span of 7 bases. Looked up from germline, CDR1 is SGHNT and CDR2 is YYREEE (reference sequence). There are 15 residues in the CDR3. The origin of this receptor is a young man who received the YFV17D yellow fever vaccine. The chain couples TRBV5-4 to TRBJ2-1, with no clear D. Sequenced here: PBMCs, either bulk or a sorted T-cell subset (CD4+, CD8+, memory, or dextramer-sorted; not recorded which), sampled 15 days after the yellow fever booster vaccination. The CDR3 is CASSLERSSYNEQFF. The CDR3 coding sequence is TGTGCCAGCAGCTTGGAGCGCAGCTCCTACAATGAGCAGTTCTTC.